This T cell receptor beta chain was captured in a study of T cells in Graves' hyperthyroidism and ophthalmopathy. Looking at the study overall: The blood sample was taken at first diagnosis, before treatment began.

V dropped 5 bases and J dropped 1; count of bases not matched to a gene: 4. Looked up from germline, CDR1 is SGHTA and CDR2 is FQGTGA. The CDR3 covers 15 residues. Study outcomes and limitations: Stable hyperthyroidism was separated from ophthalmopathy by a model based on 13 V-J features.

Amplification of TCR beta CDR3 regions was performed using RNA transcripts as template. First-round RT-PCR targeting the TCR CDR3 was performed with the HTBI primer set. MiXCR, run by TCRdb on the multiplex PCR reads, gives a single entry per CDR3 protein. The sample holds roughly 740,000 distinct CDR3 sequences, roughly 17% seen once. Hyperthyroidism patients were newly diagnosed, had disease duration under 2 months, and were aged 18 to 65 years. This clonotype occurred many times. Its cognate antigen is unknown. The rearrangement joins TRBV7-3 to TRBJ2-2; 7 bases agree with TRBD2. The sequence was collected from a man between 18 and 29 years old with Graves' hyperthyroidism. Sequencing was done on a sample of blood. In DNA form, the CDR3 reads TGTGCCAGCAGCCCTAGCGGATTGAACACCGGGGAGCTGTTTTTT. It yields the protein CASSPSGLNTGELFF.